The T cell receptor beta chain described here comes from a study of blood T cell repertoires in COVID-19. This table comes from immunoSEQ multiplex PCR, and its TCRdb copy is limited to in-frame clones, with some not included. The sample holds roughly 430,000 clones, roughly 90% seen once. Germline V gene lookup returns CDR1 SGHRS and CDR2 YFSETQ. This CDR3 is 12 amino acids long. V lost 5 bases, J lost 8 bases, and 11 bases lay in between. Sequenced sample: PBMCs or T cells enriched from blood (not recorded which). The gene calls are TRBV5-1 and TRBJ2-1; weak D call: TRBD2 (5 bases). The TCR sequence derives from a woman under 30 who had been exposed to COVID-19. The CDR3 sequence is CASRSADDEQFF. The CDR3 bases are TGCGCCAGCAGGTCAGCGGACGATGAGCAGTTCTTC.